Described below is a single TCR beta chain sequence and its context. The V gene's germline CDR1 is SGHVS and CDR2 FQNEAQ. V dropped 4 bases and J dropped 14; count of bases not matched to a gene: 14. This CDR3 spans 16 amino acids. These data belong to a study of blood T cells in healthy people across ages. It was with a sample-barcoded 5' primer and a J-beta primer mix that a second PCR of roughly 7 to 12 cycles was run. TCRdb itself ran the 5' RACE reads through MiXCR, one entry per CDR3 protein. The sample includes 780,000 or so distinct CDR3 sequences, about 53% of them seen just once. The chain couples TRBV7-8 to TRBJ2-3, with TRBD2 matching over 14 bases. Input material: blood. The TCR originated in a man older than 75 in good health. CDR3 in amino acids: CASSSTSGRAGRYAYF. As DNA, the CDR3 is TGTGCCAGCAGCTCGACTAGCGGGAGGGCGGGCAGATACGCGTATTTT.